Listed below are T cell receptor beta chains from one sample, sequenced in a study of T cell repertoires in cytomegalovirus infection. TCRdb re-called the reads with MiXCR, one entry per CDR3 protein. The sample holds more than 650,000 distinct CDR3 sequences; less than 40% are singletons and the top ten take 2.8%. Sequencing used PBMCs. All receptors come from a human donor in good health (CMV status not recorded). Some clones in this sample may be carry-over from other donors' samples. Each CDR3 is given with its conserved first and last residue. The D gene is left open where the match is weak. Clone size appears in some rows only: once, few, many, or a class for an expanded clone.

CDR3aa: CSANRVGVSGELFF
CDR3nt: TGCAGTGCTAACAGGGTTGGAGTTTCCGGGGAGCTGTTTTTT
v_gene: TRBV20-1
j_gene: TRBJ2-2
d_gene: -
abundance: few

CDR3aa: CASSSSGFPHEQFF
CDR3nt: TGCGCCAGCAGCTCTAGCGGGTTCCCCCATGAGCAGTTCTTC
v_gene: TRBV5-1
j_gene: TRBJ2-1
d_gene: TRBD2
abundance: -

CDR3aa: CASSATSVSTDTQYF
CDR3nt: TGTGCCAGCAGCGCGACTAGCGTAAGCACAGATACGCAGTATTTT
v_gene: TRBV4-2
j_gene: TRBJ2-3
d_gene: TRBD2
abundance: many

CDR3aa: CASSPFRRGLAGDTYEQYF
CDR3nt: TGTGCCAGCAGCCCCTTCCGTCGCGGGCTAGCGGGAGACACCTACGAGCAGTACTTC
v_gene: TRBV28
j_gene: TRBJ2-7
d_gene: TRBD2
abundance: -

CDR3aa: CAHRGGKDTGELFF
CDR3nt: TGTGCACACCGGGGGGGGAAGGACACCGGGGAGCTGTTTTTT
v_gene: TRBV30
j_gene: TRBJ2-2
d_gene: TRBD2
abundance: -

CDR3aa: CASSFALALNTEAFF
CDR3nt: TGTGCCAGCAGCTTCGCCCTAGCCCTGAACACTGAAGCTTTCTTT
v_gene: TRBV7-2
j_gene: TRBJ1-1
d_gene: -
abundance: many

CDR3aa: CASSALAGENIQYF
CDR3nt: TGCGCCAGCAGCGCATTAGCGGGCGAAAACATTCAGTACTTC
v_gene: TRBV5-1
j_gene: TRBJ2-4
d_gene: TRBD2
abundance: -

CDR3aa: CASITHTSTANTEAFF
CDR3nt: TGTGCCAGTATTACCCACACCTCGACTGCGAACACTGAAGCTTTCTTT
v_gene: TRBV19
j_gene: TRBJ1-1
d_gene: -
abundance: -

CDR3aa: CASSLSGQGVYGYTF
CDR3nt: TGTGCCAGCAGTTTAAGTGGACAGGGTGTCTATGGCTACACCTTC
v_gene: TRBV27
j_gene: TRBJ1-2
d_gene: TRBD1
abundance: -

CDR3aa: CASSFGRDTNTEAFF
CDR3nt: TGTGCCAGCAGTTTTGGACGGGACACAAACACTGAAGCTTTCTTT
v_gene: TRBV27
j_gene: TRBJ1-1
d_gene: -
abundance: -

CDR3aa: CSASRGARGRGYTF
CDR3nt: TGCAGTGCTAGTCGAGGGGCTAGAGGCCGTGGCTACACCTTC
v_gene: TRBV20-1
j_gene: TRBJ1-2
d_gene: -
abundance: few

CDR3aa: CASSPSDSRLAEAFF
CDR3nt: TGTGCCAGCAGCCCGTCCGACAGCAGGTTAGCTGAAGCTTTCTTT
v_gene: TRBV7-2
j_gene: TRBJ1-1
d_gene: -
abundance: few

CDR3aa: CSARGLAGGEQYF
CDR3nt: TGCAGTGCTCGCGGACTAGCGGGGGGCGAGCAGTACTTC
v_gene: TRBV20-1
j_gene: TRBJ2-7
d_gene: TRBD2
abundance: -

CDR3aa: CASSLRYRRQAGEQYF
CDR3nt: TGTGCCAGCAGCTTGAGATACCGGAGACAGGCAGGGGAGCAGTACTTC
v_gene: TRBV11-2
j_gene: TRBJ2-7
d_gene: -
abundance: few

CDR3aa: CASRTKDISDQPQHF
CDR3nt: TGTGCCAGCAGAACAAAGGACATTAGCGACCAGCCCCAGCATTTT
v_gene: TRBV28
j_gene: TRBJ1-5
d_gene: -
abundance: -

CDR3aa: CASSPRPVADTQYF
CDR3nt: TGTGCCAGCAGCCCGCGCCCGGTTGCAGATACGCAGTATTTT
v_gene: TRBV9
j_gene: TRBJ2-3
d_gene: -
abundance: -

CDR3aa: CASTPTLSGVKYF
CDR3nt: TGTGCCAGCACCCCGACCCTGTCTGGTGTCAAGTACTTC
v_gene: TRBV7-2
j_gene: TRBJ2-7
d_gene: -
abundance: few

CDR3aa: CASSRTSIGNQPQHF
CDR3nt: TGTGCCAGCAGTCGAACGAGTATAGGCAATCAGCCCCAGCATTTT
v_gene: TRBV28
j_gene: TRBJ1-5
d_gene: -
abundance: few

CDR3aa: CASTSGIRTGGTNEQFF
CDR3nt: TGTGCCAGCACCAGCGGAATTCGGACAGGGGGCACCAATGAGCAGTTCTTC
v_gene: TRBV7-6
j_gene: TRBJ2-1
d_gene: TRBD1
abundance: few

CDR3aa: CASSLMKTHTDTQYF
CDR3nt: TGTGCCAGCAGTTTAATGAAGACGCACACAGATACGCAGTATTTT
v_gene: TRBV12-3/TRBV12-4
j_gene: TRBJ2-3
d_gene: -
abundance: few

CDR3aa: CASSPRGDRNYEQYF
CDR3nt: TGTGCCAGCAGCCCTAGGGGGGACAGAAACTACGAGCAGTACTTC
v_gene: TRBV7-2
j_gene: TRBJ2-7
d_gene: -
abundance: many

CDR3aa: CASSFDGGPYNEQFF
CDR3nt: TGTGCCAGCAGCTTCGATGGGGGTCCCTACAATGAGCAGTTCTTC
v_gene: TRBV7-6
j_gene: TRBJ2-1
d_gene: -
abundance: -

CDR3aa: CASSLWRSFGTDTQYF
CDR3nt: TGTGCCAGCAGCTTATGGAGATCTTTCGGCACAGATACGCAGTATTTT
v_gene: TRBV13
j_gene: TRBJ2-3
d_gene: -
abundance: once

CDR3aa: CASSIGTGKETQYF
CDR3nt: TGTGCCAGCAGCATCGGGACAGGGAAAGAGACCCAGTACTTC
v_gene: TRBV7-2
j_gene: TRBJ2-5
d_gene: TRBD1
abundance: many

CDR3aa: CASRGFGTAYNEQFF
CDR3nt: TGTGCCAGCAGGGGTTTCGGGACAGCATACAATGAGCAGTTCTTC
v_gene: TRBV6-1
j_gene: TRBJ2-1
d_gene: TRBD1
abundance: many

CDR3aa: CSVTGRAGTGHEQYF
CDR3nt: TGCAGCGTTACCGGCCGTGCAGGGACAGGCCACGAGCAGTACTTC
v_gene: TRBV29-1
j_gene: TRBJ2-7
d_gene: TRBD1
abundance: -

CDR3aa: CASSPIDRGGNEQFF
CDR3nt: TGTGCCAGCAGCCCTATCGACAGGGGTGGCAATGAGCAGTTCTTC
v_gene: TRBV12-3/TRBV12-4
j_gene: TRBJ2-1
d_gene: TRBD1
abundance: few

CDR3aa: CASSPGESTDTQYF
CDR3nt: TGTGCCAGCAGCCCGGGGGAGAGCACAGATACGCAGTATTTT
v_gene: TRBV14
j_gene: TRBJ2-3
d_gene: -
abundance: -

CDR3aa: CASTSGDRSYEQYF
CDR3nt: TGTGCCAGCACATCCGGGGACAGGTCCTACGAGCAGTACTTC
v_gene: TRBV28
j_gene: TRBJ2-7
d_gene: TRBD1
abundance: many

CDR3aa: CASSHSGGQETQYF
CDR3nt: TGTGCCAGCAGCCATAGCGGGGGGCAAGAGACCCAGTACTTC
v_gene: TRBV28
j_gene: TRBJ2-5
d_gene: TRBD2
abundance: -

CDR3aa: CASSRQGLYQETQYF
CDR3nt: TGTGCCAGCTCACGCCAGGGTCTGTACCAAGAGACCCAGTACTTC
v_gene: TRBV18
j_gene: TRBJ2-5
d_gene: -
abundance: -

CDR3aa: CATSRDLADNEQFF
CDR3nt: TGTGCCACCAGCAGAGATCTGGCGGACAATGAGCAGTTCTTC
v_gene: TRBV15
j_gene: TRBJ2-1
d_gene: -
abundance: -

CDR3aa: CSASKSADTQYF
CDR3nt: TGCAGTGCTAGCAAGTCGGCGGATACGCAGTATTTT
v_gene: TRBV20-1
j_gene: TRBJ2-3
d_gene: -
abundance: -

CDR3aa: CASSLSTPYTGELFF
CDR3nt: TGTGCCAGCAGTTTATCTACACCCTACACCGGGGAGCTGTTTTTT
v_gene: TRBV27
j_gene: TRBJ2-2
d_gene: -
abundance: -

CDR3aa: CSARGDRVWNEQFF
CDR3nt: TGCAGTGCTAGAGGGGACAGGGTTTGGAATGAGCAGTTCTTC
v_gene: TRBV20-1
j_gene: TRBJ2-1
d_gene: TRBD1
abundance: -

CDR3aa: CASSPILGGDTEAFF
CDR3nt: TGTGCCAGCTCACCAATCCTGGGGGGGGACACTGAAGCTTTCTTT
v_gene: TRBV18
j_gene: TRBJ1-1
d_gene: -
abundance: -

CDR3aa: CSAYRTDAKNIQYF
CDR3nt: TGCAGTGCTTATCGGACGGACGCCAAAAACATTCAGTACTTC
v_gene: TRBV20-1
j_gene: TRBJ2-4
d_gene: -
abundance: few

CDR3aa: CASSESDIIRPQHF
CDR3nt: TGTGCCAGCAGTGAAAGCGACATTATCCGTCCCCAGCATTTT
v_gene: TRBV6-1
j_gene: TRBJ1-5
d_gene: -
abundance: -

CDR3aa: CATSSPTAGIWNTGELFF
CDR3nt: TGTGCCACCAGCAGCCCCACCGCGGGGATTTGGAACACCGGGGAGCTGTTTTTT
v_gene: TRBV15
j_gene: TRBJ2-2
d_gene: -
abundance: -

CDR3aa: CSAHRLESSTDTQYF
CDR3nt: TGCAGTGCTCATAGACTAGAATCTAGCACAGATACGCAGTATTTT
v_gene: TRBV20-1
j_gene: TRBJ2-3
d_gene: -
abundance: few

CDR3aa: CASSISAGANVLTF
CDR3nt: TGTGCCAGTAGTATATCGGCGGGGGCCAACGTCCTGACTTTC
v_gene: TRBV19
j_gene: TRBJ2-6
d_gene: -
abundance: -

CDR3aa: CASSADADREGEQYF
CDR3nt: TGTGCCAGCAGCGCAGACGCGGACAGGGAGGGGGAGCAGTACTTC
v_gene: TRBV11-3
j_gene: TRBJ2-7
d_gene: -
abundance: -